This T cell receptor (beta chain) was captured in a study of memory CD4+ T cells and cytomegalovirus serostatus. Study results and caveats: Suggested: most of the CMV-linked TCR signature lies in CD4+ memory cells.

Assay used: immunoSEQ multiplex PCR; TCRdb lists only in-frame clones, some missing. The data contain approximately 40,000 clones, 76% of them singletons. J gave up 2 bases and V 5 bases, and 8 bases lay outside the gene matches. Germline V CDR1 and CDR2: LNHDA, SQIVND (reference sequence). CDR3 length: 16 residues. In the case of this clone: Its target is unknown.

Single viable CD3+CD4+CD8-CD45RO+ cells were sorted as the memory CD4+ T cells. Serostatus was set by detecting CMV pp150, pp28, p38, p52 IgG. Positive selection with CD4 microbeads enriched total CD4+ T cells. The sequenced sample was memory CD4+ T cells from blood. The source is an adult in good health and CMV-seronegative. The rearrangement uses TRBV19 and TRBJ1-5, with 8 bases fitting TRBD1. The DNA of the CDR3 is TGTGCCAGTAGTGGTTTGAGCAGGGGGCGCAATCAGCCCCAGCATTTT. Protein: CASSGLSRGRNQPQHF. Together with reference TRBV19 and TRBJ1-5, the CDR3 gives the full variable domain: DGGITQSPKYLFRKEGQNVTLSCEQNLNHDAMYWYRQDPGQGLRLIYYSQIVNDFQKGDIAEGYSVSREKKESFPLTVTSAQKNPTAFYLCASSGLSRGRNQPQHFGDGTRLSIL.